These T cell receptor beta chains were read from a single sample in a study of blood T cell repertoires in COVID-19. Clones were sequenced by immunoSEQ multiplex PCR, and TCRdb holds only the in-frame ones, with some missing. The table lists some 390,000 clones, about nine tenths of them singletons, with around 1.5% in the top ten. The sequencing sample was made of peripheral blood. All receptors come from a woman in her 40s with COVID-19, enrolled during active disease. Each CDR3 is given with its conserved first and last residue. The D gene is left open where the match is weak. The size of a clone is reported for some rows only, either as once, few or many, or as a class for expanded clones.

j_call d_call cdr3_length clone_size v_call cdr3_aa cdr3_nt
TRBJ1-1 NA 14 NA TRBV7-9 CASSTGNSGTEAFF TGTGCCAGCAGTACCGGGAATTCGGGGACTGAAGCTTTCTTT
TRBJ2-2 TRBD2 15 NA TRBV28 CASSSTSGSHGELFF TGTGCCAGCAGTTCGACTAGCGGGAGTCACGGGGAGCTGTTTTTT
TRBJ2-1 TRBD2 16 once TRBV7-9 CASSPTSGRTYNEQFF TGTGCCAGCAGCCCTACTAGCGGGAGGACCTACAATGAGCAGTTCTTC
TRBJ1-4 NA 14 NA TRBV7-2 CASSKTGSNEKLFF TGTGCCAGCAGCAAGACAGGATCTAATGAAAAACTGTTTTTT
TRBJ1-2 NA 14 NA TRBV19 CASSIRGPNYGYTF TGTGCCAGTAGTATCAGGGGCCCGAACTATGGCTACACCTTC
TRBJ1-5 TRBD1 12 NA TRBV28 CASSFDRGREHF TGTGCCAGCAGTTTCGACAGGGGGCGAGAACATTTT
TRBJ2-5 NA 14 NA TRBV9 CASSVGQGQETQYF TGTGCCAGCAGCGTAGGTCAGGGGCAAGAGACCCAGTACTTC
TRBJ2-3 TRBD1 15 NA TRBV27 CASSFPDRAKDTQYF TGTGCCAGCAGTTTCCCGGACAGGGCTAAAGATACGCAGTATTTT
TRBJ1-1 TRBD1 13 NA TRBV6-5 CASSYRGQGDAFF TGTGCCAGCAGTTACCGAGGACAGGGGGATGCTTTCTTT
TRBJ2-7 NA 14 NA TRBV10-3 CAISDGRGSYEQYF TGTGCCATCAGTGACGGCAGGGGCTCCTACGAGCAGTACTTC
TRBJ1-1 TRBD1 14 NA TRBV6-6 CASSYGRTGGSIFF TGTGCCAGCAGTTACGGACGGACAGGGGGCAGTATTTTCTTT
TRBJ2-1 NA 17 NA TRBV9 CASSVDRQVQTYNEQFF TGTGCCAGCAGCGTAGATAGGCAGGTCCAGACCTACAATGAGCAGTTCTTC
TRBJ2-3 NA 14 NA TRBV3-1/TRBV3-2 CASSQDPIMNTQYF TGTGCCAGCAGCCAAGATCCTATTATGAATACGCAGTATTTT
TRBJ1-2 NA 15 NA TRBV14 CASSPGRSSVYGYTF TGTGCCAGCAGCCCCGGGAGATCTTCAGTCTATGGCTACACCTTC
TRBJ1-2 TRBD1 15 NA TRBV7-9 CASSFRQGEYDGYTF TGTGCCAGCAGCTTTAGACAGGGTGAATATGATGGCTACACCTTC
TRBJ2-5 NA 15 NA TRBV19 CASSIDRYSEETQYF TGTGCCAGTAGTATAGATCGTTACTCCGAGGAGACCCAGTACTTC
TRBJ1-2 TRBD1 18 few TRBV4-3 CASSQVFSQGASNYGYTF TGCGCCAGCAGCCAAGTCTTCTCTCAGGGGGCCTCTAACTATGGCTACACCTTC
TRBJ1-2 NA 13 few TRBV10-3 CAISEDGSYGYTF TGTGCCATCAGTGAGGACGGGTCCTATGGCTACACCTTC
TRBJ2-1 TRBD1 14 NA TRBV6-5 CASGIGQALAQQFF TGTGCCAGCGGTATCGGACAGGCCCTTGCCCAGCAGTTCTTC
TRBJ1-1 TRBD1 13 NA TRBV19 CASSYRGGTEAFF TGTGCCAGTAGTTACAGGGGTGGGACTGAAGCTTTCTTT
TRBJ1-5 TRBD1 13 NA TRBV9 CASSRGRNQPQHF TGTGCCAGCAGCAGGGGGCGCAATCAGCCCCAGCATTTT
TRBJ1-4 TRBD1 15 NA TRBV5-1 CASSLGTGGNEKLFF TGCGCCAGCAGCTTGGGTACAGGGGGCAATGAAAAACTGTTTTTT
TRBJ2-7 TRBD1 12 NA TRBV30 CALSTGGNEQYF TGTGCCCTGTCGACAGGGGGCAACGAGCAGTACTTC
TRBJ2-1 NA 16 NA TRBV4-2 CASSQDAGNRVDEQFF TGTGCCAGCAGCCAAGATGCGGGCAACAGGGTCGATGAGCAGTTCTTC
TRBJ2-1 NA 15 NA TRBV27 CASSTTEWTINEQFF TGTGCCAGCAGTACCACCGAGTGGACTATAAATGAGCAGTTCTTC
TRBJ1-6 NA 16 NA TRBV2 CASSGLREFYNSPLHF TGTGCCAGCAGTGGCCTACGAGAATTCTATAATTCACCCCTCCACTTT
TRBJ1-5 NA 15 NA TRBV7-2 CASSLARARNQPQHF TGTGCCAGCAGCTTAGCGCGGGCGCGCAATCAGCCCCAGCATTTT
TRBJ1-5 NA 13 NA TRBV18 CASSPGGSQPQHF TGTGCCAGCTCACCTGGGGGCAGTCAGCCCCAGCATTTT
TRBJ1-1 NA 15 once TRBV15 CATSRDPQGGAQAFF TGTGCCACCAGCAGAGATCCCCAGGGAGGGGCGCAAGCTTTCTTT
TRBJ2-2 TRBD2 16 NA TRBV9 CASSVGLAGNTGELFF TGTGCCAGCAGCGTTGGACTAGCGGGTAACACCGGGGAGCTGTTTTTT
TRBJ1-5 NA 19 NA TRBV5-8 CASSSGILVWDNSNQPQHF TGTGCCAGCAGCTCGGGCATTTTGGTCTGGGACAATAGCAATCAGCCCCAGCATTTT
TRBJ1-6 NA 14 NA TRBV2 CASSEWQNNSPLHF TGTGCCAGCAGTGAATGGCAGAATAATTCACCCCTCCACTTT
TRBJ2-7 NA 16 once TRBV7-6 CASSLGGGQTPYEQYF TGTGCCAGCAGCTTAGGGGGGGGGCAGACCCCCTACGAGCAGTACTTC
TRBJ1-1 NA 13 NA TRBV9 CASSPGNLAEAFF TGTGCCAGCAGCCCCGGTAATCTCGCTGAAGCTTTCTTT
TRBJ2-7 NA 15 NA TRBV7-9 CASSLRDSKAYEQYF TGTGCCAGCAGCTTGCGGGACTCCAAGGCCTACGAGCAGTACTTC
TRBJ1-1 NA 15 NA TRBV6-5 CASSPLKGRAGEAFF TGTGCCAGCAGCCCCCTTAAAGGCAGGGCCGGTGAAGCTTTCTTT
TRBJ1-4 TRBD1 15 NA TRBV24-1 CATSDGQVGGEKLFF TGTGCCACCAGTGATGGACAGGTCGGTGGTGAAAAACTGTTTTTT
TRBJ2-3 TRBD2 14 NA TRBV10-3 CAPTATSGEDTQYF TGTGCCCCGACGGCGACTAGCGGGGAAGATACGCAGTATTTT
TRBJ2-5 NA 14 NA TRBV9 CASSDHRRGETQYF TGTGCCAGCAGCGATCACAGAAGGGGAGAGACCCAGTACTTC
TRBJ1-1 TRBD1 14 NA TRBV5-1 CASSSTGSATEAFF TGCGCCAGCAGCTCGACAGGGTCTGCCACTGAAGCTTTCTTT
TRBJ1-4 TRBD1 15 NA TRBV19 CASSLRTGANEKLFF TGTGCCAGTAGTCTCAGGACAGGAGCTAATGAAAAACTGTTTTTT
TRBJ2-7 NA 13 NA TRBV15 CATSPEPLYEQYF TGTGCCACCAGCCCTGAGCCCCTATACGAGCAGTACTTC
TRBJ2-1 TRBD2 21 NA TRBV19 CASSIRWRRLAGSGSYNEQFF TGTGCCAGTAGTATACGGTGGAGACGGCTAGCGGGGTCCGGGTCCTACAATGAGCAGTTCTTC
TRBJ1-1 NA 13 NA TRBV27 CASSTTDRNEAFF TGTGCCAGCAGTACGACAGATCGGAATGAAGCTTTCTTT